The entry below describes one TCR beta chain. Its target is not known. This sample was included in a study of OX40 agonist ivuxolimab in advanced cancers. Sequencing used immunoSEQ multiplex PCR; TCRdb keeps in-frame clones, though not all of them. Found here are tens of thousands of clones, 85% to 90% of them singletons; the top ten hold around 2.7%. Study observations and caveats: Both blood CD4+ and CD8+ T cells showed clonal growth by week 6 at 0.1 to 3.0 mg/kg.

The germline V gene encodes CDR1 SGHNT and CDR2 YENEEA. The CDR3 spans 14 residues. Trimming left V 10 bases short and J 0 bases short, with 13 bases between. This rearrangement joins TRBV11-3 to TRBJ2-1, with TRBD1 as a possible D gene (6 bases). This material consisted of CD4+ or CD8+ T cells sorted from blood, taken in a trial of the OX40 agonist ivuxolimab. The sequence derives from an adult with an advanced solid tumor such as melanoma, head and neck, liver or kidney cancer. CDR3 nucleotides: TGTGCCACGGACAGCGGAAACTCCTACAATGAGCAGTTCTTC. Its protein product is CATDSGNSYNEQFF.